One sample yielded the 2 T cell receptor beta chains listed below, sequenced in a study of blood T cell repertoires in COVID-19. Generated by immunoSEQ multiplex PCR, the TCRdb table keeps only in-frame clones and is missing some. Counted here are 140,000 to 150,000 clones, over 75% occurring once; the ten biggest clones make up 13%. Sequenced material: peripheral blood. These receptor sequences come from a man younger than 30 with COVID-19, enrolled during active disease.

The chain is built from TRBV24-1 and TRBJ2-1; 10 bases agree with TRBD1. This CDR3 is 20 amino acids long. The germline V gene has CDR1 KGHDR and CDR2 SFDVKD. V lost 1 base, J lost 7 bases, and 18 bases stayed unmatched. CDR3 nucleotides: TGTGCCACCAGTGATTTCCTTCGGACAGGGGGGCCCTCGGGGGGAAATGAGCAGTTCTTC. It yields the protein CATSDFLRTGGPSGGNEQFF.

The CDR3 here is CASSRDISIYEQYF. The CDR3 DNA follows: TGCGCCAGCAGTCGGGACATTTCTATCTACGAGCAGTACTTC. J is TRBJ2-7 and V is TRBV4-1; a possible D gene is TRBD1 (6 bases). This CDR3 has 14 residues. Germline values: CDR1 MGHRA, CDR2 YSYEKL. V shed 6 bases and J shed 3 bases, with 15 bases lying between them.